Included here is one T cell receptor (beta chain) sequence, with context. Repertoires were generated with immunoSEQ multiplex PCR, while TCRdb's copy carries only in-frame clones and drops some. The top ten clones hold 2.5% to 3.5% of a sample with roughly 43,000 clones, roughly 86% of them seen once. The germline V gene encodes CDR1 MNHEY and CDR2 SVGEGT. Trimming shortened V by 6 bases and J by 1 base, and 12 bases separated the two germline ends. The CDR3 totals 14 residues. This specimen comes from a study of blood T cell repertoires in COVID-19. The sequence came from a woman between 45 and 65 years old who had recovered from COVID-19. The chain combines TRBV6-2 or TRBV6-3 with TRBJ1-1; no clear D. The sample was PBMCs or T cells enriched from blood (not recorded which). As DNA, the CDR3 is TGTGCCAGCAGCCTAAGGAGAGAGAACACTGAAGCTTTCTTT. Translation: CASSLRRENTEAFF.